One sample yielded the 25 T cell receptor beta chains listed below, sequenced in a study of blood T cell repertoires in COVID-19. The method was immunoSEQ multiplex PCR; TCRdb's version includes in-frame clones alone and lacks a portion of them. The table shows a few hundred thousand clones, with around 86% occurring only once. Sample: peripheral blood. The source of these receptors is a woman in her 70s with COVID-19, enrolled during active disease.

CDR3 bases: TGTGCCATCAGTGGGACTAGCGTTTCTGAGCAGTTCTTC. Amino acid sequence: CAISGTSVSEQFF. The chain carries TRBV10-3 and TRBJ2-1, with 9 bases aligning to TRBD2. CDR3 length: 13 residues. V shed 4 bases, J shed 9 bases, and the junction held 4 bases outside the gene matches. The germline CDR1 and CDR2 sequences are ENHRY and SYGVKD.

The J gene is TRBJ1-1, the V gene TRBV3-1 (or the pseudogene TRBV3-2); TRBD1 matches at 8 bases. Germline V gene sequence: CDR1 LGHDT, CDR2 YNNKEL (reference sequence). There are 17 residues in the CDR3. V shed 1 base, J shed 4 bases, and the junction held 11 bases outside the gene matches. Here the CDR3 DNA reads TGTGCCAGCAGCCAAGCCAGGGGGCCAGGGATAGTCACTGAAGCTTTCTTT. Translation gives CASSQARGPGIVTEAFF.

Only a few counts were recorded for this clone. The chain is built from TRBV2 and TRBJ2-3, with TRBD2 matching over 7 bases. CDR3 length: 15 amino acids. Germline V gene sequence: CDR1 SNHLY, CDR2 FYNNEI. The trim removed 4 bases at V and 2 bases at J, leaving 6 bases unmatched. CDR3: CASSVTSANTDTQYF. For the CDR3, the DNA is TGTGCCAGCAGTGTTACTAGCGCTAACACAGATACGCAGTATTTT. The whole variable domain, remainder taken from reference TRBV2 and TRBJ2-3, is EPEVTQTPSHQVTQMGQEVILRCVPISNHLYFYWYRQILGQKVEFLVSFYNNEISEKSEIFDDQFSVERPDGSNFTLKIRSTKLEDSAMYFCASSVTSANTDTQYFGPGTRLTVL.

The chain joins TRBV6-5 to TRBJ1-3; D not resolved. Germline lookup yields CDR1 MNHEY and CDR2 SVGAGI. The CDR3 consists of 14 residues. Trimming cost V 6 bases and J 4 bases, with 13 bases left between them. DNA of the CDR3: TGTGCCAGCAGGCCGGCATCGGGGGGAAACACCATATATTTT. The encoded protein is CASRPASGGNTIYF.

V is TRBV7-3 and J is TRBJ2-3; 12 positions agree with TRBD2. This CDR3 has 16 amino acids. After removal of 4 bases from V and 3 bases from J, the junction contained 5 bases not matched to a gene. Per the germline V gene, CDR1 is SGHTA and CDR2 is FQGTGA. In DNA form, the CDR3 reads TGTGCCAGCAGCTCCTCGACTAGCGGGAGTACAGATACGCAGTATTTT. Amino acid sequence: CASSSSTSGSTDTQYF.

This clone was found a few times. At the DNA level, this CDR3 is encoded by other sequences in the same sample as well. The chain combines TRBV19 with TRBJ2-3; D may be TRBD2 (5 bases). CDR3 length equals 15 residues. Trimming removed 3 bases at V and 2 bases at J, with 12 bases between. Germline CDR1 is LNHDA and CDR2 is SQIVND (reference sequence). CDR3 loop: CASSMGAGLTDTQYF. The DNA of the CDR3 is TGTGCCAGTAGTATGGGTGCGGGCCTCACAGATACGCAGTATTTT.

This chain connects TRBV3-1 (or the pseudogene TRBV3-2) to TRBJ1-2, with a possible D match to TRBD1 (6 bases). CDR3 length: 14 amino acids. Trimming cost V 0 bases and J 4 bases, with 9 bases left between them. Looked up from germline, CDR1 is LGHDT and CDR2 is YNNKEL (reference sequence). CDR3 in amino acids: CASSQDRQAYGYTF. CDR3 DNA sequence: TGTGCCAGCAGCCAAGATCGACAGGCCTATGGCTACACCTTC.

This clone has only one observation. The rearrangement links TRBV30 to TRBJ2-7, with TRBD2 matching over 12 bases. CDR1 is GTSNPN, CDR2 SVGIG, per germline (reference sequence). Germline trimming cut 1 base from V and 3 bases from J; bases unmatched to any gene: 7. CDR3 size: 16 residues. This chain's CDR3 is CAWSGLAGVGVYEQYF. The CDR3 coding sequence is TGTGCCTGGAGTGGACTAGCGGGAGTCGGGGTCTACGAGCAGTACTTC.

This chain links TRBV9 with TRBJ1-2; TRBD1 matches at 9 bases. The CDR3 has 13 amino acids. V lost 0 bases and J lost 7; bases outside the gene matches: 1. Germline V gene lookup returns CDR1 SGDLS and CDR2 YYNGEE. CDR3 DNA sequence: TGTGCCAGCAGCGTAGGGACAGGGGTTGGCTACACCTTC. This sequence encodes CASSVGTGVGYTF.

CDR3: CASSPEIAGVSSYEQYF. The DNA for the CDR3 is TGTGCCAGCAGCCCAGAAATAGCGGGAGTTTCCTCCTACGAGCAGTACTTC. V gene TRBV3-1 (or the pseudogene TRBV3-2) combines with J gene TRBJ2-7; the match to TRBD2 covers 9 bases. The CDR3 spans 17 residues. Per the germline V gene, CDR1 is LGHDT and CDR2 is YNNKEL (reference sequence). With V trimmed by 4 bases and J by 0 bases, 10 bases remained unmatched.

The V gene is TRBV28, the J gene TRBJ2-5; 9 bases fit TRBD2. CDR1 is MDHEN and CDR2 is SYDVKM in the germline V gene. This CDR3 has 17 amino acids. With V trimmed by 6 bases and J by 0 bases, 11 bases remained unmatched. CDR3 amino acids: CASSLTRLAENQETQYF. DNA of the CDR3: TGTGCCAGCAGCCTTACTAGACTAGCGGAAAACCAAGAGACCCAGTACTTC.

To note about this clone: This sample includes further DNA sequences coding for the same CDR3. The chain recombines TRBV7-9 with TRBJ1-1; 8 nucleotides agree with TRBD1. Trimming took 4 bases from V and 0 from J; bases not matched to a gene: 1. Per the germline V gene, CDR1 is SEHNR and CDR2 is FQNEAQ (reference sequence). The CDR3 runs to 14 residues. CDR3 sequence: CASSSTGVNTEAFF. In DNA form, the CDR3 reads TGTGCCAGCAGCTCGACAGGGGTGAACACTGAAGCTTTCTTT.

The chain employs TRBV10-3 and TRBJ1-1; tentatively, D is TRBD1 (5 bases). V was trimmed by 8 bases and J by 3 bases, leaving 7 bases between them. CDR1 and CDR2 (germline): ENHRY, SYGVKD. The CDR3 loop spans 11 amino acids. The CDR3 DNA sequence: TGTGCCATCTCGGGGGACACTGAAGCTTTCTTT. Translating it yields CAISGDTEAFF.

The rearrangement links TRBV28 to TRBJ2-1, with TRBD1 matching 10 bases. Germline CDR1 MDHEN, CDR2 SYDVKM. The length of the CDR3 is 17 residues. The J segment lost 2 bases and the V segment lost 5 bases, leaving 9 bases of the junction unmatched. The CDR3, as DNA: TGTGCCAGCAGTGTCCTAGGGACAGGGGTCCCCTACAATGAGCAGTTCTTC. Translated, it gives CASSVLGTGVPYNEQFF.

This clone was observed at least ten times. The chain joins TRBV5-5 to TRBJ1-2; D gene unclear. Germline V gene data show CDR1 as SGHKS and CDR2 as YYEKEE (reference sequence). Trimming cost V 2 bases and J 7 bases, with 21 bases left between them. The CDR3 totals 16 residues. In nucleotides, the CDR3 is TGTGCCAGCAGCTTTGCAGGACTACAATCGTATTTTGGCTACACCTTC. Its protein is CASSFAGLQSYFGYTF.

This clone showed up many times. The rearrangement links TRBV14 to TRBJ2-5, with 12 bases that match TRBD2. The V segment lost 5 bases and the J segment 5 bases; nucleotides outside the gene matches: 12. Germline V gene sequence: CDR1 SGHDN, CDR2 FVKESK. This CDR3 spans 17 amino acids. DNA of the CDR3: TGTGCCAGCAGCTCCGGGACTAGCGGGCCTAAACGGGAGACCCAGTACTTC. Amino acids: CASSSGTSGPKRETQYF.

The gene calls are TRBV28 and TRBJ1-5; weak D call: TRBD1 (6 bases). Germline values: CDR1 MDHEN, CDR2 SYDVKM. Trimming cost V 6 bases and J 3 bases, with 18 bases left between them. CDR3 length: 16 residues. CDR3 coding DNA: TGTGCCAGCAGCCCTAGGACAGATATGAACAATCAGCCCCAGCATTTT. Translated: CASSPRTDMNNQPQHF.

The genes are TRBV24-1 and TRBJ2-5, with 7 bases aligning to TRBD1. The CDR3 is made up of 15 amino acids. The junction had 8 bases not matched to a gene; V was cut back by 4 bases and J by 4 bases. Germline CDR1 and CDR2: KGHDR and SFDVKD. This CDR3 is CATSETGFRGETQYF. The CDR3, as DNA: TGTGCCACCAGTGAGACAGGGTTTAGAGGAGAGACCCAGTACTTC.

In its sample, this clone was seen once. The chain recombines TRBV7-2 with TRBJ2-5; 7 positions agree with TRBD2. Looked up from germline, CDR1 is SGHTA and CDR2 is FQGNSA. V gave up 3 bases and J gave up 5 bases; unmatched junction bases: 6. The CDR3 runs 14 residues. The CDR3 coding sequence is TGTGCCAGCAGCTTCGGCGGGAGTAGTGAGACCCAGTACTTC. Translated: CASSFGGSSETQYF.

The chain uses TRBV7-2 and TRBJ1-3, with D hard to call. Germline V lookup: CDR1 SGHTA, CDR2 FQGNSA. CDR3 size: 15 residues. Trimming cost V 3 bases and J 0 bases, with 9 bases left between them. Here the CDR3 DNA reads TGTGCCAGCAGCTTCGGGGATTTCTCTGGAAACACCATATATTTT. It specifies CASSFGDFSGNTIYF.

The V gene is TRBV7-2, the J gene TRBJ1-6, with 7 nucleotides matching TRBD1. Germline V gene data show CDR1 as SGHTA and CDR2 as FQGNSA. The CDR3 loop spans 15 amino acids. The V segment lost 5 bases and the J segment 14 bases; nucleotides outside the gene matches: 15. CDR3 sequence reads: CASSPIRDRIGSLHF. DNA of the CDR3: TGTGCCAGCAGCCCCATCCGGGACAGAATAGGTTCCCTCCACTTT.

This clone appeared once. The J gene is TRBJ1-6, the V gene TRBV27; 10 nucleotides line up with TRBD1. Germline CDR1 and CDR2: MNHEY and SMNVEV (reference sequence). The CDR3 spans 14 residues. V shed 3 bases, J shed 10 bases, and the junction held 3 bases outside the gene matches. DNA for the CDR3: TGTGCCAGCAGTTTGGGACAGGGGTTCTCACCCCTCCACTTT. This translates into CASSLGQGFSPLHF.

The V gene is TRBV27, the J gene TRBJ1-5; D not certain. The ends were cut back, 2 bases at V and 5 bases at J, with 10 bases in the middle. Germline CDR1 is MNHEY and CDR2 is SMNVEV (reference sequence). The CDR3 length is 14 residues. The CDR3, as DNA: TGTGCCAGCAGTTTACCCCCCCCTCATCAGCCCCAGCATTTT. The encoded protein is CASSLPPPHQPQHF.

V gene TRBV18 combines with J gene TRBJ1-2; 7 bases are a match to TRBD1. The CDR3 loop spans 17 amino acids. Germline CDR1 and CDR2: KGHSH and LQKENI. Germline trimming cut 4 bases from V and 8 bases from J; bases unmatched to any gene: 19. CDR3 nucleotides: TGTGCCAGCTCACAACAACCCGACAGGGACGCGGCAGGGGGCTACACCTTC. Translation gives CASSQQPDRDAAGGYTF.

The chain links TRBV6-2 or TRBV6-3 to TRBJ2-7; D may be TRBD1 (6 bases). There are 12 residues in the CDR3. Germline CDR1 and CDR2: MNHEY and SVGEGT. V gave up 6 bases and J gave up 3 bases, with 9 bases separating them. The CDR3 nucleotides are TGTGCCAGCAGCCCACAGGGCTACGAGCAGTACTTC. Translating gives CASSPQGYEQYF.